This passage covers 14 T cell receptor beta chains from one sample sequenced in a study of T cells in Graves' hyperthyroidism and ophthalmopathy. Amplification of TCR beta CDR3 regions was performed using RNA transcripts as template. The HTBI primer set drove a first-round RT-PCR of the TCR CDR3. TCRdb reprocessed the multiplex PCR reads with MiXCR, giving one entry per CDR3 protein. The data contain hundreds of thousands of distinct CDR3 sequences, roughly 16% of them singletons. The specimen was blood. Source of these receptors: a woman aged 25 to 45 with Graves' hyperthyroidism.

This clonotype was recorded many times. The gene calls are TRBV27 and TRBJ1-2; TRBD1 aligns across 9 bases. This CDR3 has 15 amino acids. CDR1 and CDR2 from the germline V gene are MNHEY and SMNVEV (reference sequence). V gave up 5 bases and J gave up 7 bases; unmatched junction bases: 11. The CDR3 DNA is TGTGCCAGCAGTGGGGGGACAGGGCTGGTAGGTGGCTACACCTTC. This codes for CASSGGTGLVGGYTF.

This clonotype was detected only a few times. The rearrangement uses TRBV7-2 and TRBJ1-6; a weak D match, TRBD1 (6 bases). CDR1 is SGHTA, CDR2 FQGNSA, per germline. CDR3 length equals 16 residues. With 2 bases removed from V and 8 bases from J, the gap between germline ends came to 16 bases. CDR3 nucleotides: TGTGCCAGCAGCTTAACTCCACAGGGAGCATATTCACCCCTCCACTTT. It codes for CASSLTPQGAYSPLHF. Together with reference TRBV7-2 and TRBJ1-6, the CDR3 gives the full variable domain: GAGVSQSPSNKVTEKGKDVELRCDPISGHTALYWYRQSLGQGLEFLIYFQGNSAPDKSGLPSDRFSAERTGGSVSTLTIQRTQQEDSAVYLCASSLTPQGAYSPLHFGNGTRLTVT.

In its sample, this clonotype was seen many times. V usage is TRBV28 and J usage is TRBJ2-2, with TRBD2 matching 7 bases. The germline gives CDR1 MDHEN, CDR2 SYDVKM. The V segment lost 8 bases and the J segment 5 bases; nucleotides outside the gene matches: 17. The CDR3 extends over 17 amino acids. CDR3 sequence (DNA): TGTGCCAGCGGACTAGTGTCGCTACCGGTTAGAACCGGGGAGCTGTTTTTT. Amino acid sequence: CASGLVSLPVRTGELFF.

This chain uses TRBV28 with TRBJ2-7; D unclear. CDR1 and CDR2 (germline): MDHEN, SYDVKM. V was trimmed by 2 bases and J by 1 base, leaving 9 bases between them. This CDR3 contains 14 residues. The CDR3 loop reads CASSLRPASYEQYF. CDR3 DNA: TGTGCCAGCAGTTTAAGGCCTGCTTCCTACGAGCAGTACTTC.

About this clonotype: With a much larger clone just one base away, this may be a read error. The rearrangement joins TRBV7-9 to TRBJ2-1; 9 nucleotides match TRBD2. This CDR3 region has 16 residues. Germline V gene lookup returns CDR1 SEHNR and CDR2 FQNEAQ (reference sequence). The trim removed 4 bases at V and 1 base at J, leaving 5 bases unmatched. The CDR3: CASSSGSGGSYNEQFF. The CDR3 coding sequence is TGTGCCAGCAGCTCGGGGAGCGGGGGGTCCTACAATGAGCAGTTCTTC.

At least ten counts were recorded for this clonotype. The CDR3 nucleotides are TGTGCCAGCAGTTTATTCCCAGGGGGCGAGGTGGCAGATACGCAGTATTTT. Translation: CASSLFPGGEVADTQYF. This chain connects TRBV28 to TRBJ2-3, with TRBD1 matching over 8 bases. The CDR3 has 17 residues. The germline V gene has CDR1 MDHEN and CDR2 SYDVKM. With 1 base clipped from V and 4 bases from J, the junction kept 10 bases outside the gene matches.

Worth noting for this clonotype: This clone may be a read error of a much larger clone one base away. The chain recombines TRBV28 with TRBJ1-4; D may be TRBD1 (5 bases). V was pared by 8 bases and J by 0 bases, with 22 bases between. The CDR3 spans 18 residues. Looked up from germline, CDR1 is MDHEN and CDR2 is SYDVKM. In nucleotides, the CDR3 is TGTGCCAGCCTCCCGCCGGGGAGGGGCCAGGCAACTAATGAAAAACTGTTTTTT. Translating it yields CASLPPGRGQATNEKLFF.

This clonotype showed up many times. This chain links TRBV20-1 with TRBJ2-7, with D perhaps TRBD1 (5 bases). V lost 3 bases, J lost 3 bases, and 12 bases lay in between. The CDR3 consists of 13 residues. The germline gives CDR1 DFQATT, CDR2 SNEGSKA (reference sequence). The CDR3 region is CSARAQGGYEQYF. The CDR3 bases are TGCAGTGCTAGGGCGCAGGGCGGCTACGAGCAGTACTTC.

This clonotype has ten or more counts. V and J are TRBV10-3 and TRBJ2-5; no clear D gene. In germline, CDR1 is ENHRY, CDR2 SYGVKD. The V end lost 10 bases, the J end lost 1 base, and 7 bases lay between the germline ends. CDR3 size: 11 residues. In nucleotides, the CDR3 is TGTGCCACTTACACCCAAGAGACCCAGTACTTC. Its translation is CATYTQETQYF.

This clonotype appeared many times. The rearrangement links TRBV2 to TRBJ1-2; a possible D gene is TRBD1 (6 bases). The CDR3 spans 14 residues. V was cut by 6 bases and J by 8 bases, with 19 bases left in between. CDR1 is SNHLY, CDR2 FYNNEI, per germline. CDR3 protein: CASSSGQGGEGYTF. The CDR3 bases are TGTGCCAGCAGCTCAGGCCAAGGGGGAGAAGGCTACACCTTC.

In its sample, this clonotype was seen a few times. V gene TRBV27 combines with J gene TRBJ1-6; 9 bases map to TRBD1. After removal of 5 bases from V and 13 bases from J, the junction contained 9 bases not matched to a gene. Germline lookup yields CDR1 MNHEY and CDR2 SMNVEV (reference sequence). This CDR3 comprises 14 residues. This CDR3 reads CASSPPGQGRPLHF. Written as DNA, the CDR3 is TGTGCCAGCAGTCCTCCGGGACAGGGTCGGCCCCTCCACTTT.

The chain has TRBV13 and TRBJ1-2; TRBD1 agrees at 8 bases. Germline CDR1 and CDR2: PRHDT and FYEKMQ (reference sequence). After removal of 5 bases from V and 4 bases from J, the junction contained 9 bases not matched to a gene. The CDR3 totals 15 residues. The CDR3, as DNA: TGTGCCAGCAGCCAAACCGGACAGGGTGCCTATGGCTACACCTTC. Protein product: CASSQTGQGAYGYTF.

This clonotype was counted only a few times. V is TRBV20-1 and J is TRBJ2-1; TRBD2 is a possible D gene (6 bases). Germline CDR1 DFQATT, CDR2 SNEGSKA (reference sequence). This CDR3 has 14 amino acids. This CDR3 reads CSTGRPYSYNEQFF. The CDR3 DNA reads TGCAGCACGGGGAGGCCCTACTCCTACAATGAGCAGTTCTTC.

The chain uses TRBV3-1 and TRBJ2-5; 10 positions match TRBD1. The CDR3 extends over 16 amino acids. Germline V gene sequence: CDR1 LGHDT, CDR2 YNNKEL (reference sequence). V was clipped by 6 bases and J by 1 base; unmatched bases: 8. Here the CDR3 DNA reads TGTGCCAGCAGACCCTCCGGGACAGGGGCCCAAGAGACCCAGTACTTC. Residues: CASRPSGTGAQETQYF.